This is a list of T cell receptor beta chains from one sample in a study of blood T cell repertoires in COVID-19. TCRdb's copy holds only in-frame clones and misses some; the assay was immunoSEQ multiplex PCR. The sample has 200,000 to 250,000 clones; around 86% are singletons. Sequenced input: peripheral blood. Source of these receptors: a man in his 60s with acute or convalescent COVID-19. CDR3s include the opening cysteine and the closing phenylalanine or tryptophan. D genes are given only for firm matches. For some rows the clone size is stated as once, few or many, or as a class when expanded; others skip it.

abundance	v_gene	d_gene	j_gene	CDR3aa	CDR3nt
.	TRBV4-2	TRBD1	TRBJ2-7	CASSQAITGQLIYEQYF	TGTGCCAGCAGCCAAGCCATCACGGGACAGTTGATCTACGAGCAGTACTTC
.	TRBV18	.	TRBJ1-6	CASSPPGRGGLTLHF	TGTGCCAGCTCACCACCGGGGAGGGGAGGTTTGACCCTCCACTTT
once	TRBV19	.	TRBJ1-5	CASRSQGTGQPQHF	TGTGCCAGTAGGTCACAGGGTACCGGGCAGCCCCAGCATTTT
.	TRBV7-2	TRBD1	TRBJ1-3	CASSLGGTAGNTIYF	TGTGCCAGCAGCTTAGGGGGGACAGCTGGAAACACCATATATTTT
.	TRBV7-2	TRBD1	TRBJ1-2	CASSPPGTGTSYGYTF	TGTGCCAGCAGCCCACCCGGGACAGGGACGAGCTATGGCTACACCTTC
.	TRBV27	.	TRBJ1-6	CASSINRNSPLHF	TGTGCCAGCAGTATTAACAGGAATTCACCCCTCCACTTT
once	TRBV6-2/TRBV6-3	.	TRBJ2-7	CASSPRDTYEQYF	TGTGCCAGCAGTCCACGGGACACCTACGAGCAGTACTTC
.	TRBV7-3	TRBD1	TRBJ1-1	CASSWTGLDTEAFF	TGTGCCAGCAGCTGGACAGGGCTGGACACTGAAGCTTTCTTT
.	TRBV28	TRBD1	TRBJ1-2	CASRGFDRGPINYGYTF	TGTGCCAGCAGGGGATTCGACAGGGGTCCTATTAACTATGGCTACACCTTC
.	TRBV5-4	TRBD1	TRBJ1-2	CASSQDRVSGYTF	TGTGCCAGCAGTCAAGACAGGGTGTCTGGCTACACCTTC
.	TRBV7-9	TRBD1	TRBJ1-5	CASSLVRTGGNQPQHF	TGTGCCAGCAGCTTAGTAAGGACAGGGGGTAATCAGCCCCAGCATTTT
.	TRBV3-1/TRBV3-2	.	TRBJ1-2	CASSRQSRVGGYGYTF	TGTGCCAGCAGCCGCCAGTCCAGGGTGGGAGGGTATGGCTACACCTTC
.	TRBV5-5	TRBD1	TRBJ1-1	CASSPVGGPGTEAFF	TGTGCCAGCAGCCCGGTAGGGGGCCCGGGGACTGAAGCTTTCTTT
.	TRBV7-2	.	TRBJ1-4	CASSLGTANEKLFF	TGTGCCAGCAGCTTAGGGACAGCAAATGAAAAACTGTTTTTT
.	TRBV19	.	TRBJ1-1	CASSYNPQGSDEAFF	TGTGCCAGTAGTTACAACCCCCAGGGGTCCGATGAAGCTTTCTTT
.	TRBV27	TRBD1	TRBJ2-7	CASSTGQALTYEQYF	TGTGCCAGCAGCACGGGACAGGCATTGACCTACGAGCAGTACTTC
.	TRBV27	TRBD1	TRBJ1-6	CASSLQGGNSPLHF	TGTGCCAGCAGTCTGCAGGGGGGAAATTCACCCCTCCACTTT
once	TRBV6-5	.	TRBJ1-1	CASSYRQEEAFF	TGTGCCAGCAGTTATAGACAGGAAGAAGCTTTCTTT
.	TRBV18	TRBD1	TRBJ1-2	CASSPRDREFHYGYTF	TGTGCCAGCTCACCCCGGGACAGGGAATTCCACTATGGCTACACCTTC
.	TRBV28	TRBD2	TRBJ2-3	CASSATSGGAGSSTDTQYF	TGTGCCAGCAGTGCAACTAGCGGGGGGGCCGGCTCTAGCACAGATACGCAGTATTTT
once	TRBV5-5	.	TRBJ1-6	CASSLLLDSPLHF	TGTGCCAGCAGCCTCCTCTTAGATTCACCCCTCCACTTT
.	TRBV6-6	.	TRBJ1-3	CASSRQATSGNTIYF	TGTGCCAGCAGTCGACAGGCCACCTCTGGAAACACCATATATTTT
.	TRBV11-2	.	TRBJ2-7	CASSLELVGGSYEQYF	TGTGCCAGCAGCTTAGAACTGGTAGGAGGGTCCTACGAGCAGTACTTC
once	TRBV6-6	TRBD1	TRBJ1-5	CASSHGRGRGMSNQPQHF	TGTGCCAGCAGTCATGGAAGGGGGCGAGGAATGAGCAATCAGCCCCAGCATTTT
.	TRBV7-9	.	TRBJ1-4	CASSLISSSGEKLFF	TGTGCCAGCAGCTTAATCTCCAGTTCAGGTGAAAAACTGTTTTTT
.	TRBV3-1/TRBV3-2	TRBD1	TRBJ2-3	CASSPRDRGPDTQYF	TGTGCCAGCAGCCCCCGGGACAGGGGGCCAGATACGCAGTATTTT
.	TRBV19	TRBD1	TRBJ1-4	CASGRDRGSTNEKLFF	TGTGCCAGTGGACGGGACAGGGGTAGCACTAATGAAAAACTGTTTTTT
.	TRBV7-8	TRBD1	TRBJ1-2	CASSSRGTAALDGYTF	TGTGCCAGCAGCTCCAGAGGGACAGCCGCACTCGATGGCTACACCTTC
few	TRBV5-1	TRBD1	TRBJ2-1	CASSLEPGQLYNEQFF	TGCGCCAGCAGCTTGGAACCGGGACAGTTGTACAATGAGCAGTTCTTC
.	TRBV4-1	.	TRBJ2-1	CASSQSPSASSYNEQFF	TGCGCCAGCAGCCAATCCCCCAGCGCCAGCTCCTACAATGAGCAGTTCTTC
.	TRBV19	TRBD2	TRBJ2-5	CASSTVAGGPGQETQYF	TGTGCCAGTAGTACGGTAGCGGGGGGCCCTGGGCAAGAGACCCAGTACTTC
.	TRBV4-2	TRBD1	TRBJ2-5	CASSQDRGSQETQYF	TGTGCCAGCAGCCAAGACAGGGGGTCCCAAGAGACCCAGTACTTC
.	TRBV3-1/TRBV3-2	.	TRBJ1-2	CASSPGGTYGYTF	TGTGCCAGCAGCCCAGGAGGAACCTATGGCTACACCTTC
.	TRBV19	.	TRBJ2-1	CASKEGITYNEQFF	TGTGCCTCTAAGGAGGGGATCACCTACAATGAGCAGTTCTTC
.	TRBV19	.	TRBJ1-1	CASSRTPGGEAFF	TGTGCCAGTAGTAGGACCCCTGGCGGGGAAGCTTTCTTT